Following are 22 T cell receptor beta chains from one sample sequenced in a study of post-analysis software for immune sequencing data. Study conclusions and caveats: In patients, roughly five TRBV segments were more frequent than in controls, with TRBV5-6, TRBV5-1 and TRBV20-1 among them.

Tagging with unique molecular identifiers was a feature of the TCR beta cDNA libraries. TCRdb used MiXCR to reprocess the PCR reads, holding one entry per CDR3 protein. The sample holds approximately 570,000 distinct CDR3 sequences; around 44% are singletons and the top ten take under 2%. No antigen has been assigned to these receptors. Sequenced: blood. All receptors derive from a girl aged 10-17 years with multiple sclerosis.

This clonotype was seen many times. The gene calls are TRBV6-6 and TRBJ2-3, with 8 bases aligning to TRBD1. V gave up 6 bases and J gave up 4 bases; unmatched junction bases: 12. The CDR3 length is 16 residues. The germline gives CDR1 MNHNY, CDR2 SVGAGI (reference sequence). The CDR3 region is CASSDTTRGLSDTQYF. The CDR3 coding sequence is TGTGCCAGCAGCGATACAACCAGGGGGCTTTCAGATACGCAGTATTTT.

This sequence joins TRBV3-1 and TRBJ2-3; no definite D call. Trimming pared 1 base from V and 4 bases from J, leaving 12 bases between. CDR1 LGHDT and CDR2 YNNKEL come from the germline V gene (reference sequence). The CDR3 has 15 amino acids. This CDR3 is CASSQARADSDTQYF. The CDR3 nucleotides read TGTGCCAGCAGCCAAGCTCGAGCTGATTCAGATACGCAGTATTTT.

The gene calls are TRBV5-1 and TRBJ2-3; unclear D gene. Trimming pared 3 bases from V and 0 bases from J, leaving 8 bases between. Germline CDR1 reads SGHRS; CDR2 reads YFSETQ. This CDR3 has 14 amino acids. The CDR3 nucleotides read TGCGCCAGCAGCTCGCTATCTAGCACAGATACGCAGTATTTT. It translates to CASSSLSSTDTQYF. Looking up the rest from reference TRBV5-1 and TRBJ2-3 gives the full variable domain: KAGVTQTPRYLIKTRGQQVTLSCSPISGHRSVSWYQQTPGQGLQFLFEYFSETQRNKGNFPGRFSGRQFSNSRSEMNVSTLELGDSALYLCASSSLSSTDTQYFGPGTRLTVL.

The gene calls are TRBV20-1 and TRBJ2-5; 7 bases are shared with TRBD1. The CDR3 has 12 amino acids. Trimming took 7 bases from V and 2 from J; bases not matched to a gene: 4. The germline V gene has CDR1 DFQATT and CDR2 SNEGSKA (reference sequence). The DNA of the CDR3 is TGCAGTGGGGGGACAGCACAAGAGACCCAGTACTTC. It yields the protein CSGGTAQETQYF.

The table lists this clonotype with a few counts. The CDR3: CASSNSTIGAYGYTF. CDR3 bases: TGCGCCAGCAGCAACTCCACAATCGGGGCGTATGGCTACACCTTC. This chain uses TRBV5-1 with TRBJ1-2; a weak D match, TRBD1 (5 bases). The CDR3 is 15 amino acids. The V end was cut by 4 bases, the J end by 5 bases, with 18 bases between. Germline V gene data show CDR1 as SGHRS and CDR2 as YFSETQ.

This chain connects TRBV10-2 to TRBJ2-5; D gene ambiguous. Germline CDR1 and CDR2: WSHSY and SAAADI. The CDR3 runs 11 residues. V was pared by 0 bases and J by 7 bases, with 3 bases between. As DNA, the CDR3 is TGCGCCAGCAGTGAGTCCAGGACCCAGTACTTC. Protein product: CASSESRTQYF.

This clonotype was recorded a few times. As DNA, the CDR3 is TGTGCCAGCAGCGGGACCGTAGAGGGCCAGTACTTC. It encodes CASSGTVEGQYF. The chain employs TRBV7-2 and TRBJ2-5, with D perhaps matching TRBD1 or TRBD2 (5 bases each). Germline V gene data show CDR1 as SGHTA and CDR2 as FQGNSA. The CDR3 has 12 amino acids. With 5 bases removed from V and 10 bases from J, the gap between germline ends came to 14 bases.

In its sample, this clonotype was seen a few times. The chain couples TRBV29-1 to TRBJ1-1; D not certain. Per the germline V gene, CDR1 is SQVTM and CDR2 is ANQGSEA. The length of the CDR3 is 14 residues. Trimming shortened V by 4 bases and J by 0 bases, and 12 bases separated the two germline ends. The CDR3 sequence: CSVVLWLVNTEAFF. The DNA for the CDR3 is TGCAGCGTTGTTCTCTGGTTGGTGAACACTGAAGCTTTCTTT. Full variable domain (outside the CDR3, taken from reference TRBV29-1 and TRBJ1-1): SAVISQKPSRDICQRGTSLTIQCQVDSQVTMMFWYRQQPGQSLTLIATANQGSEATYESGFVIDKFPISRPNLTFSTLTVSNMSPEDSSIYLCSVVLWLVNTEAFFGQGTRLTVV.

The chain links TRBV29-1 to TRBJ2-7; perhaps D is TRBD1 or TRBD2 (5 bases each). CDR1 and CDR2 (germline): SQVTM, ANQGSEA. This CDR3 has 13 residues. Deletions cut 4 bases from V and 1 base from J, with 11 bases between. CDR3: CSVGPGASYEQYF. The CDR3 DNA reads TGCAGCGTTGGTCCCGGGGCATCCTACGAGCAGTACTTC.

Details on this clonotype: Since a much larger clone is just one base distant, this may be a read error. The chain has TRBV6-5 and TRBJ2-1, with D unresolved. The germline CDR1 and CDR2 sequences are MNHEY and SVGAGI. The CDR3 has 12 amino acids. CDR3 coding DNA: TGTGTCAGCAGTTCCCGCTACAATGAGCAGTTCTTC. Protein: CVSSSRYNEQFF.

The chain uses TRBV7-2 and TRBJ1-1; D not resolved. Deletions cut 5 bases from V and 1 base from J, with 17 bases between. CDR1 and CDR2 (germline): SGHTA, FQGNSA. The CDR3 is 16 residues long. The CDR3 DNA follows: TGTGCCAGCAGCCCCTACCCTTTACGACAGAACACTGAAGCTTTCTTT. Amino acids: CASSPYPLRQNTEAFF.

V gene TRBV7-9 combines with J gene TRBJ2-6; D perhaps matches TRBD2 (6 bases). The CDR3 consists of 16 residues. Germline V gene data show CDR1 as SEHNR and CDR2 as FQNEAQ (reference sequence). The V end lost 4 bases, the J end lost 0 bases, and 10 bases lay between the germline ends. The CDR3 region has the DNA TGTGCCAGCAGCTCGGGACTGCGCTCTGGGGCCAACGTCCTGACTTTC. It is translated as CASSSGLRSGANVLTF.

In this sample, this clonotype turned up a few times. V gene TRBV5-1 combines with J gene TRBJ2-6; TRBD1 aligns across 8 bases. CDR3 length equals 18 residues. V dropped 0 bases and J dropped 0; count of bases not matched to a gene: 5. Germline V lookup: CDR1 SGHRS, CDR2 YFSETQ. The CDR3 here is CASSLGQGAFSGANVLTF. The CDR3 coding sequence is TGCGCCAGCAGCTTGGGCCAGGGGGCCTTCTCTGGGGCCAACGTCCTGACTTTC.

Concerning this clonotype itself: A single base separates this from a much larger clone, so it may be a read error. The V and J genes are TRBV7-9 and TRBJ2-1; D uncertain. CDR3 size: 14 residues. Trimming took off 3 bases at V and 8 bases at J, with 14 bases between the two ends. Germline CDR1 reads SEHNR; CDR2 reads FQNEAQ (reference sequence). This CDR3 is CASSFAPWFHEQFF. CDR3 in DNA: TGTGCCAGCAGCTTTGCACCGTGGTTCCATGAGCAGTTCTTC.

This clonotype was detected a few times. The chain has TRBV5-6 and TRBJ2-1; D gene unclear. Germline loops: CDR1 SGHDT, CDR2 YYEEEE. This CDR3 is built from 15 residues. Trimming stripped 2 bases from V and 0 bases from J, with 9 bases between. This CDR3 is CASSFRRTSYNEQFF. DNA for the CDR3: TGTGCCAGCAGCTTCCGCCGGACCTCCTACAATGAGCAGTTCTTC.

V usage is TRBV5-1 and J usage is TRBJ1-1; 9 bases map to TRBD1. Trimming cost V 1 base and J 0 bases; bases outside gene matches: 13. Germline CDR1 reads SGHRS; CDR2 reads YFSETQ. The CDR3 has 19 residues. CDR3 sequence: CASSLRDRVRSGLNTEAFF. CDR3 coding DNA: TGCGCCAGCAGCTTGCGGGACAGGGTACGTTCCGGTTTGAACACTGAAGCTTTCTTT.

This clonotype was counted a few times. This sequence joins TRBV6-1 and TRBJ1-2; D gene ambiguous. The germline V gene encodes CDR1 MNHNS and CDR2 SASEGT. The CDR3 is 13 amino acids. V lost 2 bases and J lost 4, with 8 bases in between. Here the CDR3 reads CASSELGTYGYTF. As DNA, the CDR3 is TGTGCCAGCAGTGAATTGGGAACCTATGGCTACACCTTC.

J is TRBJ2-7 and V is TRBV4-1; TRBD2 aligns across 7 bases. Looked up from germline, CDR1 is MGHRA and CDR2 is YSYEKL. J gave up 0 bases and V 0 bases, and 8 bases lay outside the gene matches. This CDR3 is built from 17 residues. The CDR3 DNA is TGCGCCAGCAGCCAAGATTCAAGGACTAGGGTCTCCTACGAGCAGTACTTC. Translation: CASSQDSRTRVSYEQYF.

This clonotype was found a few times. This chain links TRBV7-9 with TRBJ2-5, with 7 bases identical to TRBD2. The ends lost 2 bases at V and 2 bases at J; junction bases unmatched: 5. This CDR3 has 15 amino acids. Germline loops: CDR1 SEHNR, CDR2 FQNEAQ (reference sequence). As DNA, the CDR3 is TGTGCCAGCAGCTTACGAGGCGGGGGACAAGAGACCCAGTACTTC. The encoded protein is CASSLRGGGQETQYF.

This clonotype was detected a few times. V gene TRBV20-1 combines with J gene TRBJ2-5; no reliable D call. Germline V CDR1 and CDR2: DFQATT, SNEGSKA (reference sequence). The CDR3 runs 13 residues. V gave up 7 bases and J gave up 2 bases, with 14 bases separating them. The CDR3 region has the DNA TGCAGTGGGGCTTCTCAGCTGCAAGAGACCCAGTACTTC. Translated, it gives CSGASQLQETQYF.

V is TRBV20-1 and J is TRBJ2-1; 7 bases match TRBD2. J lost 8 bases, V lost 6 bases, and 10 bases had no gene match. The length of the CDR3 is 13 residues. Germline CDR1 reads DFQATT; CDR2 reads SNEGSKA (reference sequence). The chain's CDR3 is CSAVRGSRYEQFF. The CDR3 coding sequence is TGCAGTGCCGTACGCGGGAGTAGGTATGAGCAGTTCTTC.

This clonotype was found a few times. This sequence joins TRBV5-5 and TRBJ2-5; D may match TRBD1 or TRBD2 (7 bases each). V shed 5 bases and J shed 5 bases, with 16 bases lying between them. The CDR3 runs 14 residues. Germline-derived CDR1 and CDR2 are SGHKS and YYEKEE (reference sequence). This CDR3 is CASSTRGGRETQYF. CDR3 coding DNA: TGTGCCAGCAGTACCAGGGGGGGTCGGGAGACCCAGTACTTC.